Below, 21 T cell receptor beta chains from the same sample are listed, as sequenced in a study of CD8+ T cells in alopecia areata. The treatment was: oral pan-JAK inhibitor, 5-10 mg twice daily. Sequencing templates came from extracted RNA that was reverse transcribed into cDNA. TCRdb's copy holds only in-frame clones and misses some; the assay was immunoSEQ multiplex PCR. This sample has 190,000 or so clones, with approximately 56% found just once. Sample: CD4+ T cells sorted from blood, taken at week 4, from a patient treated with tofacitinib. The receptors were sampled from a human donor with alopecia areata.

The rearrangement uses TRBV6-6 and TRBJ2-3; D gene ambiguous. This CDR3 comprises 15 residues. CDR1 and CDR2 from the germline V gene are MNHNY and SVGAGI (reference sequence). With 5 bases removed from V and 0 bases from J, the gap between germline ends came to 12 bases. CDR3 loop: CASSRHGRSTDTQYF. The CDR3 nucleotides read TGTGCCAGCAGTCGCCATGGGCGTAGCACAGATACGCAGTATTTT.

This clone was recorded many times. The chain has TRBV19 and TRBJ1-1; no firm D call. The CDR3 totals 13 residues. V shed 7 bases and J shed 5 bases, with 14 bases lying between them. Germline V gives CDR1 LNHDA, CDR2 SQIVND (reference sequence). Written as DNA, the CDR3 is TGTGCCAGTAATCCAGGTTTGGGGACTGAAGCTTTCTTT. Residues: CASNPGLGTEAFF.

Only a few counts were recorded for this clone. The genes are TRBV7-9 and TRBJ2-1; D is unclear. From germline, CDR1 is SEHNR and CDR2 FQNEAQ (reference sequence). CDR3 size: 14 residues. V lost 5 bases and J 7 bases, leaving 15 bases between the germline ends. The CDR3 DNA is TGTGCCAGCAGCCCGACACTCTTGGGAAATGAGCAGTTCTTC. As protein: CASSPTLLGNEQFF.

This clone was seen a single time. V usage is TRBV2 and J usage is TRBJ1-5, with 7 bases aligning to TRBD1. The CDR3 spans 16 residues. Unmatched junction bases numbered 9, after V lost 6 bases and J lost 1 base. Per germline, CDR1 SNHLY and CDR2 FYNNEI. In DNA form, the CDR3 reads TGTGCCAGCAGCCCTCCGGGACAGCGGAGCAATCAGCCCCAGCATTTT. It is translated as CASSPPGQRSNQPQHF.

This sequence joins TRBV29-1 and TRBJ2-6; possibly TRBD1 for D (5 bases). Germline V gene data show CDR1 as SQVTM and CDR2 as ANQGSEA. This CDR3 has 16 residues. Deletions cut 7 bases from V and 0 bases from J, with 16 bases between. DNA for the CDR3: TGCAGCGCATTAGGGATCAGGGACTCTGGGGCCAACGTCCTGACTTTC. Protein sequence: CSALGIRDSGANVLTF.

The chain joins TRBV2 to TRBJ1-4, with D possibly being TRBD1 (6 bases). The CDR3 totals 13 residues. V was clipped by 3 bases and J by 8 bases, with 10 bases between them. The germline gives CDR1 SNHLY, CDR2 FYNNEI. The CDR3 nucleotides are TGTGCCAGCAGTGAGGGGGCGAGGGAAAAACTGTTTTTT. This codes for CASSEGAREKLFF.

The chain joins TRBV5-6 to TRBJ2-7; 11 bases line up with TRBD1. V dropped 4 bases and J dropped 7; count of bases not matched to a gene: 7. Per germline, CDR1 SGHDT and CDR2 YYEEEE. This CDR3 is built from 14 residues. This CDR3 reads CASSGGQGAREQYF. CDR3 nucleotides: TGTGCCAGCAGCGGCGGACAGGGGGCGCGTGAGCAGTACTTC.

The CDR3 sequence is CASTSGNTIYF. The CDR3 DNA reads TGTGCCAGCACCTCTGGAAACACCATATATTTT. The chain employs TRBV7-2 and TRBJ1-3; D unresolved. Germline V CDR1 and CDR2: SGHTA, FQGNSA. The V and J ends lost 7 bases and 0 bases respectively, with 1 base between them. CDR3 length equals 11 residues.

This chain connects TRBV2 to TRBJ1-2; 7 bases align to TRBD1. The ends lost 7 bases at V and 10 bases at J; junction bases unmatched: 9. This CDR3 region has 12 residues. Per germline, CDR1 SNHLY and CDR2 FYNNEI. CDR3 sequence reads: CASNRGQEPYTF. The CDR3 DNA is TGTGCCAGCAATAGAGGACAGGAACCCTACACCTTC.

The chain employs TRBV5-1 and TRBJ2-7, with D possibly TRBD1 on 6 matching bases. Trimming removed 4 bases at V and 4 bases at J, with 21 bases between. The CDR3 is made up of 16 amino acids. CDR1 is SGHRS and CDR2 is YFSETQ in the germline V gene. CDR3 loop: CASSLHSTGASYEQYF. Written as DNA, the CDR3 is TGCGCCAGCAGCCTCCATTCGACAGGAGCGTCTTACGAGCAGTACTTC.

This clone was picked up a small number of times. The CDR3 nucleotides are TGCAGCGTGGGACAGGGGGATAATGAGCAGTTCTTC. It is translated as CSVGQGDNEQFF. V is TRBV29-1 and J is TRBJ2-1, with 11 nucleotides matching TRBD1. Germline V gene lookup returns CDR1 SQVTM and CDR2 ANQGSEA. The length of the CDR3 is 12 residues. The J segment lost 7 bases and the V segment lost 6 bases, leaving 2 bases of the junction unmatched.

This rearrangement joins TRBV11-2 to TRBJ1-1, with D unresolved. V was trimmed by 0 bases and J by 4 bases, leaving 12 bases between them. CDR1 is SGHAT and CDR2 is FQNNGV in the germline V gene. The CDR3 consists of 15 residues. CDR3 region: CASSLDSDGGTEAFF. The CDR3 DNA reads as TGTGCCAGCAGCTTAGATTCGGATGGCGGCACTGAAGCTTTCTTT. Looking up the rest from reference TRBV11-2 and TRBJ1-1 gives the full variable domain: EAGVAQSPRYKIIEKRQSVAFWCNPISGHATLYWYQQILGQGPKLLIQFQNNGVVDDSQLPKDRFSAERLKGVDSTLKIQPAKLEDSAVYLCASSLDSDGGTEAFFGQGTRLTVV.

This clone was seen only a few times. In DNA, the CDR3 is TGTGCCAGCAGCGTAGACGCAGGGTCCCGCGAGCAGTACTTC. Its translation is CASSVDAGSREQYF. V is TRBV9 and J is TRBJ2-7, with TRBD1 as a possible D gene (5 bases). This CDR3 is 14 amino acids long. The germline V gene has CDR1 SGDLS and CDR2 YYNGEE. The germline V and J ends were trimmed by 0 bases and 6 bases, with 13 bases remaining between them.

This chain connects TRBV2 to TRBJ1-5; D is possibly TRBD1 (5 bases). V was pared by 6 bases and J by 0 bases, with 9 bases between. The V gene's germline CDR1 is SNHLY and CDR2 FYNNEI. The CDR3 loop spans 14 amino acids. The CDR3 reads CASRQGLSNQPQHF. The CDR3 DNA sequence: TGTGCCAGCAGGCAGGGACTTAGCAATCAGCCCCAGCATTTT.

V is TRBV2 and J is TRBJ1-5; perhaps TRBD1 as D (6 bases). V dropped 7 bases and J dropped 5 bases, with 12 bases sitting between them. From germline, CDR1 is SNHLY and CDR2 FYNNEI. The length of the CDR3 is 13 residues. The CDR3 DNA is TGTGCCAGCACTCGGGACACCGATCAGCCCCAGCATTTT. It specifies CASTRDTDQPQHF.

The V gene is TRBV28, the J gene TRBJ2-6, with 8 bases identical to TRBD2. Trimming removed 5 bases from V and 0 bases from J; junction bases left unmatched: 6. Germline values: CDR1 MDHEN, CDR2 SYDVKM. This CDR3 has 17 amino acids. The CDR3 region is CASSGAGASSGANVLTF. The CDR3 DNA sequence: TGTGCCAGCAGTGGAGCGGGGGCTAGCTCTGGGGCCAACGTCCTGACTTTC.

This rearrangement joins TRBV5-6 to TRBJ1-1; 9 bases map to TRBD1. This CDR3 is built from 16 residues. Looked up from germline, CDR1 is SGHDT and CDR2 is YYEEEE. The V and J ends lost 4 bases and 4 bases, in that order; junction bases with no gene match: 11. In DNA form, the CDR3 reads TGTGCCAGCAGCCCCGGGACAGGGAGTATTACCACTGAAGCTTTCTTT. Encoded protein: CASSPGTGSITTEAFF.

V gene TRBV27 combines with J gene TRBJ2-2; 7 bases align to TRBD1. Germline V gene data show CDR1 as MNHEY and CDR2 as SMNVEV (reference sequence). With 3 bases clipped from V and 3 bases from J, the junction kept 16 bases outside the gene matches. The CDR3 totals 19 residues. The CDR3 DNA reads TGTGCCAGCAGTTTGCGCGGTCGAACCGGGACAGCGTACACCGGGGAGCTGTTTTTT. Translated, it gives CASSLRGRTGTAYTGELFF.

The genes are TRBV29-1 and TRBJ2-5, with D possibly matching TRBD2 (5 bases). Trimming removed 7 bases at V and 2 bases at J, with 14 bases between. The CDR3 runs to 13 residues. CDR1 and CDR2 (germline): SQVTM, ANQGSEA. The DNA of the CDR3 is TGCAGCGGGAGGTGGAAGTGGCAAGAGACCCAGTACTTC. It encodes CSGRWKWQETQYF. Supplemented by reference TRBV29-1 and TRBJ2-5, the full variable domain reads SAVISQKPSRDICQRGTSLTIQCQVDSQVTMMFWYRQQPGQSLTLIATANQGSEATYESGFVIDKFPISRPNLTFSTLTVSNMSPEDSSIYLCSGRWKWQETQYFGPGTRLLVL.

This sequence joins TRBV29-1 and TRBJ1-2; possible D gene TRBD1, 5 bases. This CDR3 is 11 amino acids long. Germline V gene sequence: CDR1 SQVTM, CDR2 ANQGSEA. V lost 4 bases and J lost 7, with 10 bases in between. The DNA of the CDR3 is TGCAGCGTTGCCTGGGGACCTGGCTACACCTTC. This gives the protein CSVAWGPGYTF.

J is TRBJ1-1 and V is TRBV11-1; no definite D call. The CDR3 is made up of 13 amino acids. Germline-derived CDR1 and CDR2 are SGHAT and FQDESV (reference sequence). V lost 8 bases and J 1 base, leaving 11 bases between the germline ends. The chain's CDR3 is CASGLRRNTEAFF. CDR3 in DNA: TGTGCCAGCGGCCTTAGGCGGAACACTGAAGCTTTCTTT.